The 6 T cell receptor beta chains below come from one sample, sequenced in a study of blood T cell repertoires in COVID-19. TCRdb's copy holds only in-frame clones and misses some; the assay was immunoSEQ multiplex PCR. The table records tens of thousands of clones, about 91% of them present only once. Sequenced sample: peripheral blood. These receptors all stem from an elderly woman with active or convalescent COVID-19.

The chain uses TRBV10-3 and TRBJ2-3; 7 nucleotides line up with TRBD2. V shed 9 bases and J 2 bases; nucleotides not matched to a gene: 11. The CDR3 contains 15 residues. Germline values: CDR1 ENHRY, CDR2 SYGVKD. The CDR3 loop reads CAIHGEGGDTDTQYF. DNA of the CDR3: TGTGCCATTCACGGGGAGGGTGGGGACACAGATACGCAGTATTTT.

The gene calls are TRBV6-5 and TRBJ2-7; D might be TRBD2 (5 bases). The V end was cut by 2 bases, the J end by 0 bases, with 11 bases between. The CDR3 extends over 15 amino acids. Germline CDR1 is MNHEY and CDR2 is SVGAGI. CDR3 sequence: CASSYRGSRSYEQYF. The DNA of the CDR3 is TGTGCCAGCAGTTACAGAGGGTCCCGCTCCTACGAGCAGTACTTC.

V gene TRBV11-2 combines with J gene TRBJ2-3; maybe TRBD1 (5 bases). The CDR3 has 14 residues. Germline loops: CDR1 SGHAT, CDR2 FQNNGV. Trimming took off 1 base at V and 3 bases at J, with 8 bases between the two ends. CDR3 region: CASSLARVTDTQYF. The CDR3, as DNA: TGTGCCAGCAGCTTAGCCAGGGTAACAGATACGCAGTATTTT.

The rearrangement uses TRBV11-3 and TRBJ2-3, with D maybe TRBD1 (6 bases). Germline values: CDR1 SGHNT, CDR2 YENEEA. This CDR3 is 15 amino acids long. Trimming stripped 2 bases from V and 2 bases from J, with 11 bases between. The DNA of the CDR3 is TGTGCCAGCAGCTTAATCAGGGGCGTCACAGATACGCAGTATTTT. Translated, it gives CASSLIRGVTDTQYF. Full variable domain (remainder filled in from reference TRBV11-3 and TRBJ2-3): EAGVVQSPRYKIIEKKQPVAFWCNPISGHNTLYWYLQNLGQGPELLIRYENEEAVDDSQLPKDRFSAERLKGVDSTLKIQPAELGDSAVYLCASSLIRGVTDTQYFGPGTRLTVL.

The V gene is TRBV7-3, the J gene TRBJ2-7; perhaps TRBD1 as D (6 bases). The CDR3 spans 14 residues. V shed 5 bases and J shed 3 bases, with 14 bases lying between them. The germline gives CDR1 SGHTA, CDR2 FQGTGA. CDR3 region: CASSPGDFLYEQYF. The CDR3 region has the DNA TGTGCCAGCAGCCCAGGGGATTTCCTCTACGAGCAGTACTTC.

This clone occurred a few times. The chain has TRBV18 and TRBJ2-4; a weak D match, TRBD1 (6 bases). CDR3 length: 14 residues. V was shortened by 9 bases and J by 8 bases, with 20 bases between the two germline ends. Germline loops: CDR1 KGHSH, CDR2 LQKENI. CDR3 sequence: CASSVDSSFYIQYF. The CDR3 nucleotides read TGTGCCAGTAGTGTGGACAGTTCGTTTTACATTCAGTACTTC.